The 10 T cell receptor beta chains below come from one sample, sequenced in a study of T cell repertoires in ileal Crohn's disease. The data were produced by immunoSEQ multiplex PCR, yet TCRdb's version contains in-frame clones alone and is incomplete. The sample includes about 15,000 clones, 78% of them seen just once. Described time point: neoterminal ileum biopsy at postoperative endoscopy, about 6 months after surgery. Sequencing was carried out using ileal tissue. The receptors were gathered from an adult with Crohn's disease.

V and J are TRBV5-1 and TRBJ2-2, with D perhaps assigned TRBD1 or TRBD2 (5 bases each). The ends were cut back, 1 base at V and 7 bases at J, with 11 bases in the middle. Germline V CDR1 and CDR2: SGHRS, YFSETQ. The CDR3 runs to 14 residues. The DNA of the CDR3 is TGCGCCAGCAGCTTGCACGGGACGGTCGGGGAGCTGTTTTTT. Amino acids: CASSLHGTVGELFF.

The J gene is TRBJ2-7, the V gene TRBV7-8, with D perhaps assigned TRBD1 or TRBD2 (6 bases each). Germline assignment: CDR1 SGHVS and CDR2 FQNEAQ. CDR3 size: 14 residues. V dropped 5 bases and J dropped 2 bases, with 13 bases sitting between them. DNA of the CDR3: TGTGCCAGCAGCCTAGAGGGGGGAGCCTACGAGCAGTACTTC. Translation: CASSLEGGAYEQYF.

The rearrangement links TRBV6-5 to TRBJ1-1, with 7 bases fitting TRBD1. Germline CDR1 and CDR2: MNHEY and SVGAGI. Trimming at V came to 6 bases and at J to 4 bases, leaving 5 bases not matched to a gene. The CDR3 runs to 13 residues. This chain's CDR3 is CASSYNRGTEAFF. In DNA form, the CDR3 reads TGTGCCAGCAGCTATAACAGGGGCACTGAAGCTTTCTTT.

CDR3 sequence: CASSKQRIVNEQFF. In DNA, the CDR3 is TGCGCCAGCAGCAAGCAGCGGATTGTTAATGAGCAGTTCTTC. The V call is TRBV5-1, the J call TRBJ2-1; a possible D gene is TRBD2 (5 bases). Looked up from germline, CDR1 is SGHRS and CDR2 is YFSETQ. V shed 4 bases and J shed 7 bases, with 15 bases lying between them. CDR3 length: 14 amino acids.

The rearrangement links TRBV29-1 to TRBJ2-1; D is uncertain. The CDR3 is made up of 13 amino acids. Germline values: CDR1 SQVTM, CDR2 ANQGSEA. Trimming removed 5 bases from V and 2 bases from J, with 10 bases in between. In nucleotides, the CDR3 is TGCAGCGTTCTAGTCGGCGCCTACAATGAGCAGTTCTTC. The encoded protein is CSVLVGAYNEQFF.

In this sample, this clone turned up a few times. The chain carries TRBV15 and TRBJ2-5, with D possibly matching TRBD2 (5 bases). CDR1 is LNHNV and CDR2 is YYDKDF in the germline V gene (reference sequence). V shed 1 base and J shed 2 bases, with 14 bases lying between them. This CDR3 is built from 16 residues. Written as DNA, the CDR3 is TGTGCCACCAGCAGAGGAGGAGCGGTCGGTCAAGAGACCCAGTACTTC. Its protein is CATSRGGAVGQETQYF.

V and J are TRBV27 and TRBJ2-3, with D maybe TRBD1 (6 bases). The CDR3 extends over 14 amino acids. Germline loops: CDR1 MNHEY, CDR2 SMNVEV (reference sequence). V was clipped by 6 bases and J by 3 bases, with 13 bases between them. As DNA, the CDR3 is TGTGCCAGCAGCCACAAGGGACATACAGATACGCAGTATTTT. It yields the protein CASSHKGHTDTQYF.

V usage is TRBV6-1 and J usage is TRBJ2-5; tentatively, D is TRBD2 (5 bases). V was pared by 5 bases and J by 4 bases, with 14 bases between. The CDR3 extends over 14 amino acids. CDR1 is MNHNS, CDR2 SASEGT, per germline. The CDR3 DNA is TGTGCCAGCAGTTCCTCCACCGGAGGAGAGACCCAGTACTTC. Translated, it gives CASSSSTGGETQYF.

The chain joins TRBV7-2 to TRBJ1-1, with 7 nucleotides matching TRBD1. The CDR3 runs 15 residues. Unmatched junction bases numbered 9, after V lost 3 bases and J lost 5 bases. Per germline, CDR1 SGHTA and CDR2 FQGNSA. The CDR3 reads CASSFSFRGNTEAFF. The CDR3 DNA is TGTGCCAGCAGCTTTAGCTTCAGGGGGAATACTGAAGCTTTCTTT.

The J gene is TRBJ2-7, the V gene TRBV21-1; the D call in the table, TRBD2, was not verified against the DNA. TRBV21-1 is tagged as a pseudogene. The CDR3 spans 19 residues. The CDR3 DNA reads TGTGCCAGCAGCAAAGGTCATCCCGGGACTAGCGGGATAGGCTACGAGCAGTACTTC. Protein sequence: CASSKGHPGTSGIGYEQYF.